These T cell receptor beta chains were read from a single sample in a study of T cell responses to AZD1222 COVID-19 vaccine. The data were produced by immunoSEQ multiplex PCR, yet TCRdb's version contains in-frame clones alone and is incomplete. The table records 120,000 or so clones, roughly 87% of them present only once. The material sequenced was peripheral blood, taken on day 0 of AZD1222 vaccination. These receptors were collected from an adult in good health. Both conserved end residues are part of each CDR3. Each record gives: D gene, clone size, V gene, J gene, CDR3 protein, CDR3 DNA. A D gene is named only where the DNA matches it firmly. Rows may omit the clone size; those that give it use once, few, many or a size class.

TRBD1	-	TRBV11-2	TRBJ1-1	CASGALQGANTEAFF	TGTGCCAGCGGAGCACTCCAGGGGGCGAACACTGAAGCTTTCTTT
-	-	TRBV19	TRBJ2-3	CASSHRESTDTQYF	TGTGCCAGTAGTCACCGGGAGTCCACAGATACGCAGTATTTT
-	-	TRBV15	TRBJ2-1	CATSRDGGGGFYNEQFF	TGTGCCACCAGCAGAGATGGGGGCGGGGGCTTCTACAATGAGCAGTTCTTC
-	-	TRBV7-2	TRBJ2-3	CASSLRRGLSTDTQYF	TGTGCCAGCAGCTTAAGGAGGGGGCTTAGCACAGATACGCAGTATTTT
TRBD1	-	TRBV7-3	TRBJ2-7	CASSLGTGRAYEQYF	TGTGCCAGCAGCCTGGGGACAGGACGCGCCTACGAGCAGTACTTC
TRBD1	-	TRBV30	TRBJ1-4	CAWSMGQGNEKLFF	TGTGCCTGGAGTATGGGACAGGGGAATGAAAAACTGTTTTTT
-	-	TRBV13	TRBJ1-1	CASSLEVEEAFF	TGTGCCAGCAGCTTAGAGGTGGAGGAAGCTTTCTTT
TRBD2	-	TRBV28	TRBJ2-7	CASSLGRGEYF	TGTGCCAGCAGTCTAGGGCGGGGGGAGTACTTC
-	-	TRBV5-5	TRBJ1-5	CASSLGQNSNQPQHF	TGTGCCAGCAGCTTGGGACAGAATAGCAATCAGCCCCAGCATTTT
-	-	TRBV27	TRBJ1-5	CASSSWGEYNQPQHF	TGTGCCAGCAGTTCCTGGGGGGAATACAATCAGCCCCAGCATTTT
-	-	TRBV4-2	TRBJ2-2	CASSQGGGELFF	TGTGCCAGCAGCCAAGGGGGCGGGGAGCTGTTTTTT
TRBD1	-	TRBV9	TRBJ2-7	CASSLSRTGKNEQYF	TGTGCCAGCAGCCTCTCCCGGACAGGGAAGAATGAGCAGTACTTC
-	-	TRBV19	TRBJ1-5	CASSINFRGKSNQPQHF	TGTGCCAGTAGTATTAATTTCAGGGGTAAGAGCAATCAGCCCCAGCATTTT
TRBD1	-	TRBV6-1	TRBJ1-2	CASSERQGHGYTF	TGTGCCAGCAGTGAAAGACAGGGCCATGGCTACACCTTC
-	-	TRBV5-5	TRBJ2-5	CASSLEYQGGPGQETQYF	TGTGCCAGCAGCTTGGAATACCAGGGGGGGCCGGGGCAAGAGACCCAGTACTTC
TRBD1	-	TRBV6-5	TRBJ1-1	CASSYYGQGAIEAFF	TGTGCCAGCAGTTACTACGGGCAGGGGGCGATTGAAGCTTTCTTT
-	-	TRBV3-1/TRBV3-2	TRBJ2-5	CASSPPRGGGETQYF	TGTGCCAGCAGCCCCCCGAGGGGGGGCGGAGAGACCCAGTACTTC
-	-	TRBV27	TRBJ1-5	CASSLIATTKQPQHF	TGTGCCAGCAGTTTAATAGCAACAACTAAACAGCCCCAGCATTTT
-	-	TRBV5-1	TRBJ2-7	CASSGAYEQYF	TGCGCCAGCAGCGGAGCCTACGAGCAGTACTTC
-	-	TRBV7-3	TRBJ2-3	CASSLVGTLSDTQYF	TGTGCCAGCAGCTTAGTTGGGACATTATCAGATACGCAGTATTTT
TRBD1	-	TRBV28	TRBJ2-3	CASIQGGTDTQYF	TGTGCCAGCATCCAGGGGGGCACAGATACGCAGTATTTT
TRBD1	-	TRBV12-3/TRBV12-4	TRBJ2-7	CASSSGTGEQYF	TGTGCCAGCAGCTCGGGGACAGGCGAGCAGTACTTC
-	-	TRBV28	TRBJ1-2	CASSLGYRGYTF	TGTGCCAGCAGTTTGGGATATCGCGGCTACACCTTC
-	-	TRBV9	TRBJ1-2	CASSANRAYTF	TGTGCCAGCAGCGCCAACAGGGCTTACACCTTC
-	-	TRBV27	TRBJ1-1	CASSLSPGRLNTEAFF	TGTGCCAGCAGTTTATCACCCGGGCGACTGAACACTGAAGCTTTCTTT
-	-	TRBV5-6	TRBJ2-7	CASSLGRTESYEQYF	TGTGCCAGCAGCTTGGGAAGGACAGAATCCTACGAGCAGTACTTC
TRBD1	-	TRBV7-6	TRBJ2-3	CASSLYPGQGTDTQYF	TGTGCCAGCAGCCTTTACCCGGGACAGGGGACAGATACGCAGTATTTT
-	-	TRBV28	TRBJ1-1	CASSIGGATGKDTEAFF	TGTGCCAGCAGCATCGGGGGGGCTACCGGTAAGGACACTGAAGCTTTCTTT
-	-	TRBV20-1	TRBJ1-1	CSARGFQAFF	TGCAGTGCTAGGGGATTCCAAGCTTTCTTT
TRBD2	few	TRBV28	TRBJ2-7	CASTSGGASSYEQYF	TGTGCCAGCACCAGCGGGGGGGCGAGCTCCTACGAGCAGTACTTC
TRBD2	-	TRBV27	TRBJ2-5	CASRSLGTRQETQYF	TGTGCCAGCAGGTCCCTCGGGACTAGACAAGAGACCCAGTACTTC
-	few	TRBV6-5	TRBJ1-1	CASSYSGINLGTEAFF	TGTGCCAGCAGTTACTCGGGTATTAACCTGGGCACTGAAGCTTTCTTT